The clone carrying this TCR beta chain is judged medium-sized. The target antigen is unknown. The junction does not match germline at one end; this may be a read error. The sample belongs to a study of prognosis after radiotherapy for stage I lung cancer. Study context: Between April 2018 and January 2019, patients with stage I non-small cell lung cancer were enrolled. General study points: In patients who developed distant metastases, Shannon entropy measured after stereotactic body radiation therapy was lower, and baseline Shannon entropy was not associated with metastases.

Two-round multiplex PCR, the amplification method, yielded TCR beta CDR3 from genomic DNA. First-round PCR amplification was performed with primers specific to each TRBV and TRBJ gene. Each CDR3 protein is one row after TCRdb ran MiXCR on the multiplex PCR reads. In the table there are roughly 27,000 distinct CDR3 sequences, around 45% of which are singletons. On two occasions, one at each of two time points, approximately 5.6 milliliters of peripheral blood were drawn. This receptor was obtained from a donor at least 50 years old with non-small cell lung cancer. The starting material was PBMCs, obtained before or after stereotactic body radiation therapy (not recorded which).

The DNA of the CDR3 is TGTGCCAGCATCACCGACAGGTCCAGAGTTTTT. Translating gives CASITDRSRVF. V is TRBV6-1 and J is TRBJ1-1, with D possibly being TRBD1 (6 bases). This CDR3 has 11 residues. The germline gives CDR1 MNHNS, CDR2 SASEGT.